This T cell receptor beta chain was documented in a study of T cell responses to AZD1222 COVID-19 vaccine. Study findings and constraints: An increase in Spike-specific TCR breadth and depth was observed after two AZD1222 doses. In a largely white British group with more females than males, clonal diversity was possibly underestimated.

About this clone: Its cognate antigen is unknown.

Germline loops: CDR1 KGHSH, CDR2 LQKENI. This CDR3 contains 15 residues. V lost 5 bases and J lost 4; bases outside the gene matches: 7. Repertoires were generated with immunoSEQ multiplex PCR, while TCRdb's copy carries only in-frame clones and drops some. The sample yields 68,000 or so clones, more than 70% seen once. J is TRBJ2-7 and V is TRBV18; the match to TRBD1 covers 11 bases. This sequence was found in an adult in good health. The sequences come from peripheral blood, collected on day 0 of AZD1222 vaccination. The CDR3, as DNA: TGTGCCAGCTCATCTTCCGGGACAGGGGGGTACGAGCAGTACTTC. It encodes CASSSSGTGGYEQYF.